This T cell receptor (beta chain) was identified in a study of T-cell memory formation after mild COVID-19. Study in general: TCR clusters were largely donor specific. Study-level results: Second-wave clones that peaked on day 37 lacked confirmed SARS-CoV-2 specificity. CD4+ clones that contracted lay mainly in CM and EM; CD8+ ones lay in EMRA.

From 5'RACE with constant-segment primers came TCR alpha and TCR beta cDNA libraries that carried sample barcodes and UMIs. TCRdb passed the 5' RACE reads through MiXCR, listing each CDR3 protein once. The sample lists about 57,000 distinct CDR3 sequences, about 12% occurring once. CDR3 length equals 14 residues. Germline loops: CDR1 LGHNA, CDR2 YSLEER. V lost 5 bases and J lost 5, with 15 bases in between. This clonotype has a handful of counts. Antigen specificity is unknown. The receptor was isolated from a man between 18 and 35 years old who had mild COVID-19 (a few samples of this study predate the infection). Cell type and time point are not known. Material for sequencing was PBMCs or a T cell subset sorted from them (not recorded which). This chain links TRBV4-3 with TRBJ1-1; D might be TRBD1 (5 bases). CDR3 protein: CASSWGTGRTEAFF. The CDR3 DNA follows: TGCGCCAGCAGCTGGGGCACTGGACGAACTGAAGCTTTCTTT.